This TCR beta chain was captured by sequencing in a study of cytomegalovirus exposure and HLA in healthy donors. Regarding the study as a whole: Rare TCR sequences dominated, though some public TCRs recurred in many donors. Per published reports, the classifier diagnosed cytomegalovirus status with high specificity and sensitivity.

In this sample, this clone turned up once. Its antigen remains unidentified. The junction shows a germline mismatch at one end, possibly a read error. Data came from immunoSEQ multiplex PCR; TCRdb stores just in-frame clones and leaves some out. This sample has fewer than 250,000 clones, with around four fifths found just once. This CDR3 has 17 residues. CDR1 and CDR2 from the germline V gene are MNHNS and SASEGT. The chain employs TRBV6-1 and TRBJ1-3; D not resolved. The TCR comes from a woman aged 25 to 39 in good health and CMV-seropositive. The source material was PBMCs. The CDR3 loop is CASSQAQTESSGNTIYF. The DNA for the CDR3 is TGTGCCAGCAGTCAAGCCCAGACGGAGAGCTCTGGAAACACCATATATTTT.